The 20 T cell receptor beta chains reported below all come from one sample, sequenced in a study of cytomegalovirus exposure and HLA in healthy donors. Use of 60 Vbeta and 13 Jbeta primers characterized the PCR. Only in-frame clones appear in the TCRdb table, and some are missing; sequencing was by immunoSEQ multiplex PCR. There are tens of thousands of clones in the sample; around 74% occur only once, and 10% lies in the top ten. The material sequenced was PBMCs. These receptors came from a man aged 30 to 45 in good health and CMV-seropositive.

V is TRBV5-4 and J is TRBJ2-5, with 8 nucleotides matching TRBD2. With the DNA end fitting TRBJ2-7 better, the J assignment may be wrong. Germline V gives CDR1 SGHNT, CDR2 YYREEE (reference sequence). The CDR3 runs to 14 residues. CDR3 nucleotide sequence: TGTGCCAGCAGCCGGGGGGGCGTAGGCTACGAGCAGTACTTC. Its translation is CASSRGGVGYEQYF.

This clone was seen more than once but under ten times. V and J are TRBV28 and TRBJ1-2; TRBD1 might be the D (6 bases). V shed 5 bases and J shed 4 bases, with 14 bases lying between them. The germline V gene encodes CDR1 MDHEN and CDR2 SYDVKM. CDR3 length: 14 amino acids. The CDR3 nucleotides read TGTGCCAGCAGTCCAGGGGTGGGGGCCTATGGCTACACCTTC. This codes for CASSPGVGAYGYTF.

The genes are TRBV7-2 and TRBJ2-1, with a possible D match to TRBD2 (6 bases). Germline CDR1 is SGHTA and CDR2 is FQGNSA. CDR3 length: 13 amino acids. V was cut by 1 base and J by 10 bases, with 11 bases left in between. The CDR3 DNA is TGTGCCAGCAGCTTAGTTTTCGGGAGCGAGCAGTTCTTC. Its translation is CASSLVFGSEQFF.

This clone was observed a handful of times. The chain carries TRBV6-1 and TRBJ2-7, with 9 bases matching TRBD1. Germline CDR1 is MNHNS and CDR2 is SASEGT. V lost 5 bases to trimming and J lost 4 bases; unmatched junction nucleotides: 3. CDR3 length equals 13 residues. This chain's CDR3 is CASSTGGGYEQYF. CDR3 nucleotides: TGTGCCAGCAGTACAGGGGGCGGGTACGAGCAGTACTTC.

This clone was recorded a few times. The CDR3 nucleotides are TGCGCCAGCAGCTCGGGGGGTGGGTACAATGAGCAGTTCTTC. It encodes CASSSGGGYNEQFF. The chain has TRBV4-1 and TRBJ2-1, with 7 bases that match TRBD2. This CDR3 has 14 residues. Looked up from germline, CDR1 is MGHRA and CDR2 is YSYEKL. After removal of 5 bases from V and 4 bases from J, the junction contained 5 bases not matched to a gene.

The chain is built from TRBV5-4 and TRBJ2-7, with 11 bases identical to TRBD1. This CDR3 spans 14 amino acids. V dropped 4 bases and J dropped 7; count of bases not matched to a gene: 7. The germline gives CDR1 SGHNT, CDR2 YYREEE (reference sequence). CDR3 DNA: TGTGCCAGCAGCGACTGGACAGGGGGCTTTGAGCAGTACTTC. Protein: CASSDWTGGFEQYF.

CDR3 nucleotides: TGTGCCAGCAGTGAAGCAGGGACAGGGAAGTGGGACACCTTC. Translating gives CASSEAGTGKWDTF. The V and J genes are TRBV2 and TRBJ1-2; 9 positions match TRBD1. The germline V gene has CDR1 SNHLY and CDR2 FYNNEI. The V gene end was trimmed by 0 bases and the J gene end by 12 bases; junction bases not matched to a gene: 8. CDR3 length equals 14 residues.

This chain links TRBV19 with TRBJ1-5; tentative D call: TRBD1 (5 bases). Germline loops: CDR1 LNHDA, CDR2 SQIVND (reference sequence). This CDR3 comprises 17 residues. Trimming took off 7 bases at V and 8 bases at J, with 27 bases between the two ends. In DNA, the CDR3 is TGTGCCAGTAACCCCGGGGGGGGGACTCTTCTGCTCAAGCCCCAGCATTTT. It translates to CASNPGGGTLLLKPQHF.

This sequence joins TRBV27 and TRBJ1-1, with 10 bases lining up with TRBD1. V was pared by 5 bases and J by 6 bases, with 9 bases of the junction left unmatched. The germline CDR1 and CDR2 sequences are MNHEY and SMNVEV (reference sequence). The CDR3 contains 15 residues. CDR3 in amino acids: CASSPGQGGMSEAFF. DNA of the CDR3: TGTGCCAGCAGTCCAGGACAGGGGGGAATGTCTGAAGCTTTCTTT.

The chain combines TRBV6-6 with TRBJ2-7, with TRBD2 as a possible D gene (6 bases). V lost 7 bases to trimming and J lost 2 bases, with 12 bases between them. Germline V lookup: CDR1 MNHNY, CDR2 SVGAGI (reference sequence). The CDR3 totals 13 residues. The CDR3 DNA follows: TGTGCCAGCAAATGGGGCGGGGCCTACGAGCAGTACTTC. This sequence encodes CASKWGGAYEQYF.

The chain has TRBV11-1 and TRBJ2-1; no firm D call. Trimming removed 5 bases from V and 6 bases from J, with 11 bases in between. CDR1 is SGHAT, CDR2 FQDESV, per germline (reference sequence). The CDR3 covers 13 residues. In nucleotides, the CDR3 is TGTGCCAGCAGCCCTAGTGGTGGCAATGAGCAGTTCTTC. Translated, it gives CASSPSGGNEQFF.

V is TRBV7-2 and J is TRBJ1-2, with D perhaps matching TRBD1 (5 bases). Trimming took off 7 bases at V and 8 bases at J, with 23 bases between the two ends. Germline V gives CDR1 SGHTA, CDR2 FQGNSA. The CDR3 loop spans 15 amino acids. CDR3 amino acids: CASNFPLQVSQGYTF. Here the CDR3 DNA reads TGTGCCAGCAATTTCCCCTTACAGGTCTCACAGGGCTACACCTTC. The variable domain in full, with the rest retrieved from reference TRBV7-2 and TRBJ1-2, is GAGVSQSPSNKVTEKGKDVELRCDPISGHTALYWYRQSLGQGLEFLIYFQGNSAPDKSGLPSDRFSAERTGGSVSTLTIQRTQQEDSAVYLCASNFPLQVSQGYTFGSGTRLTVV.

This clone was detected a few times. This rearrangement joins TRBV4-3 to TRBJ1-4; 7 bases map to TRBD1. V lost 3 bases, J lost 2 bases, and 3 bases stayed unmatched. Germline V CDR1 and CDR2: LGHNA, YSLEER. CDR3 length: 15 amino acids. The CDR3 region has the DNA TGCGCCAGCAGCCACATGGGACAGACTAATGAAAAACTGTTTTTT. It encodes CASSHMGQTNEKLFF.

The V and J genes are TRBV6-1 and TRBJ2-5; 9 bases fit TRBD1. This CDR3 is built from 13 residues. V was clipped by 10 bases and J by 3 bases; unmatched bases: 6. Germline assignment: CDR1 MNHNS and CDR2 SASEGT. CDR3 protein: CATRRTGEETQYF. CDR3 nucleotides: TGTGCCACACGGAGGACAGGGGAAGAGACCCAGTACTTC.

The genes are TRBV11-2 and TRBJ2-3, with 11 positions matching TRBD1. CDR1 and CDR2 (germline): SGHAT, FQNNGV. CDR3 length equals 14 residues. V trimming: 4 bases; J trimming: 6 bases; junction bases outside the gene matches: 3. The CDR3 sequence is CASSSGTGGDTQYF. DNA for the CDR3: TGTGCCAGCAGCTCCGGGACAGGGGGTGATACGCAGTATTTT.

The V gene is TRBV6-5, the J gene TRBJ2-5; 8 nucleotides match TRBD2. There are 14 residues in the CDR3. V was clipped by 7 bases and J by 8 bases; unmatched bases: 12. Germline V lookup: CDR1 MNHEY, CDR2 SVGAGI. Written as DNA, the CDR3 is TGTGCCAGCACCAAAATTAGCGGGGCCGCAACCCAGTACTTC. Translation gives CASTKISGAATQYF.

J is TRBJ2-7 and V is TRBV27, with D perhaps matching TRBD2 (5 bases). There are 14 residues in the CDR3. Germline V gives CDR1 MNHEY, CDR2 SMNVEV (reference sequence). Deletions cut 2 bases from V and 6 bases from J, with 14 bases between. The CDR3 DNA sequence: TGTGCCAGCAGTTTAGCGGTAGCGCCGGGCGAGCAGTACTTC. Amino acid sequence: CASSLAVAPGEQYF.

This chain joins TRBV4-2 and TRBJ1-4; 11 bases match TRBD1. The CDR3 extends over 15 amino acids. Per the germline V gene, CDR1 is LGHNA and CDR2 is YNFKEQ. The trim removed 4 bases at V and 7 bases at J, leaving 5 bases unmatched. The CDR3 reads CASSPRDRGIEKLFF. As DNA, the CDR3 is TGTGCCAGCAGCCCCCGGGACAGGGGGATTGAAAAACTGTTTTTT.

The V call is TRBV7-2, the J call TRBJ1-1; D is unresolved. The CDR3 is 14 residues long. Trimming removed 5 bases from V and 1 base from J, with 11 bases in between. Germline CDR1 reads SGHTA; CDR2 reads FQGNSA. The CDR3 sequence: CASSPSEWNTEAFF. CDR3 nucleotide sequence: TGTGCCAGCAGCCCGTCAGAATGGAACACTGAAGCTTTCTTT. The full variable domain, completed using reference TRBV7-2 and TRBJ1-1, is GAGVSQSPSNKVTEKGKDVELRCDPISGHTALYWYRQSLGQGLEFLIYFQGNSAPDKSGLPSDRFSAERTGGSVSTLTIQRTQQEDSAVYLCASSPSEWNTEAFFGQGTRLTVV.

V usage is TRBV18 and J usage is TRBJ2-1, with D perhaps matching TRBD2 (6 bases). This CDR3 has 15 amino acids. Germline V gene data show CDR1 as KGHSH and CDR2 as LQKENI. V dropped 6 bases and J dropped 7 bases, with 19 bases sitting between them. The DNA for the CDR3 is TGTGCCAGCTCTTCGGCCGGTTGGGACTTGAATGAGCAGTTCTTC. It codes for CASSSAGWDLNEQFF.